These T cell receptor beta chains were read from a single sample in a study of T-cell reconstitution after alpha-beta-depleted transplantation in children. Each CDR3 protein gets one entry after TCRdb re-called the PCR reads with MiXCR. The table shows 500,000 or so distinct CDR3 sequences, with about an eighth occurring only once. The sample in question was PBMCs, mostly from graft donor cells, obtained 180 days after TCRalphabeta/CD19-depleted stem cell transplant. The source of these receptors is a female patient aged 2-9 years who had a stem cell transplant for aplastic anemia, so the T cells may come from the graft donor. CDR3s include the opening cysteine and the closing phenylalanine or tryptophan.

len,j_gene,v_gene,CDR3aa
19,TRBJ1-6,TRBV6-2/TRBV6-3,CASSRTGTDSSSYNSPLHF
18,TRBJ2-1,TRBV14,CASSQPPGTEFSYNEQFF
15,TRBJ2-7,TRBV7-2,CASSYLWGSGYEQYF
22,TRBJ2-1,TRBV7-2,CASRTRDSYPGISSGRANEQFF
14,TRBJ1-5,TRBV25-1,CASSETGWTQPQHF
16,TRBJ2-3,TRBV5-1,CASSLLTREHWDTQYF
12,TRBJ1-1,TRBV3-1,CASSPEGLEAFF
14,TRBJ1-1,TRBV29-1,CSVRVRSPGTEAFF
16,TRBJ1-1,TRBV14,CASSLLGGGRGTEAFF
16,TRBJ2-3,TRBV19,CASSKNRVTSTDTQYF
16,TRBJ2-5,TRBV11-2,CASSLEPRDRQETQYF
16,TRBJ1-5,TRBV6-2/TRBV6-3,CASSYTQARVGQPQHF
12,TRBJ2-7,TRBV7-6,CASSWSMGEQYF
12,TRBJ1-1,TRBV15,CATSRDRGGAFF
13,TRBJ1-1,TRBV11-3,CASSRPQRTEAFF
15,TRBJ1-5,TRBV7-2,CASSLGGPGNQPQHF
14,TRBJ1-5,TRBV20-1,CSAKLRVDNQPQHF
16,TRBJ2-1,TRBV5-5,CASSHEGLAGVNEQFF
11,TRBJ2-7,TRBV28,CASSHTYEQYF
13,TRBJ1-1,TRBV29-1,CSVARGGSTEAFF
15,TRBJ2-1,TRBV7-9,CASSAIRGHNNEQFF
14,TRBJ2-1,TRBV3-1,CASSQRDSGYIQFF
14,TRBJ2-1,TRBV5-4,CASSLTPFEAEQFF